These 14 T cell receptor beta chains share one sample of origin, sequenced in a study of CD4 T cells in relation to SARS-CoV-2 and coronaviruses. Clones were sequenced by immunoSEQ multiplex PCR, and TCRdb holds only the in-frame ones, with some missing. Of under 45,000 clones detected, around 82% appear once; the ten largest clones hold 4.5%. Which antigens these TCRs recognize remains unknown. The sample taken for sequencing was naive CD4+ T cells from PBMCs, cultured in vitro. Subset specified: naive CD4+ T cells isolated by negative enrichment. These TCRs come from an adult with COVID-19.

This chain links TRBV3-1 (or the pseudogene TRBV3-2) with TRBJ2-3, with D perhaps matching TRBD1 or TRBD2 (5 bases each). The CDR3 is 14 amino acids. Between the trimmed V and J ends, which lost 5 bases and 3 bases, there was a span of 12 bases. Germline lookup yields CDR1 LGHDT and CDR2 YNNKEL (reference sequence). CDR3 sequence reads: CASSSRDGTDTQYF. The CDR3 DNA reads TGTGCCAGCAGCTCCCGGGACGGAACAGATACGCAGTATTTT.

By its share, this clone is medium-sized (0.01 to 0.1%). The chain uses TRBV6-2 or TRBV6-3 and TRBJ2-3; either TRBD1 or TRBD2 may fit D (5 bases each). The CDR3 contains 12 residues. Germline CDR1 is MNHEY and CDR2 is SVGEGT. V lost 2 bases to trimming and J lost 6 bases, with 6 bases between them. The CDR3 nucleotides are TGTGCCAGCAGTTACGGGGACGATACGCAGTATTTT. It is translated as CASSYGDDTQYF.

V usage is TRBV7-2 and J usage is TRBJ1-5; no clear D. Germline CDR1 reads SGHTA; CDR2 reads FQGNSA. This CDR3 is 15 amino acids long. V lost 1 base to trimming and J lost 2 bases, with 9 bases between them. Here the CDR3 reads CASSLGFSGNQPQHF. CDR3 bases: TGTGCCAGCAGCTTAGGTTTTTCAGGCAATCAGCCCCAGCATTTT.

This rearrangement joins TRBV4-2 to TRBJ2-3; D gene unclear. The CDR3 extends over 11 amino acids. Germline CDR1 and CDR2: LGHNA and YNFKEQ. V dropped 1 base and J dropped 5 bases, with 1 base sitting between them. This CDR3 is CASSQGDTQYF. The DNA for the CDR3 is TGTGCCAGCAGCCAAGGAGATACGCAGTATTTT.

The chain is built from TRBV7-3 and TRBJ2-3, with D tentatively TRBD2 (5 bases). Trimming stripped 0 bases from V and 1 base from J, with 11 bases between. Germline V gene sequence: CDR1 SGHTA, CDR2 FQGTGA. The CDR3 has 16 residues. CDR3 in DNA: TGTGCCAGCAGCTTAACGCGGACTCCCGGCACAGATACGCAGTATTTT. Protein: CASSLTRTPGTDTQYF. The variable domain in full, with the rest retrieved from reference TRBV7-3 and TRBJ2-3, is GAGVSQTPSNKVTEKGKYVELRCDPISGHTALYWYRQSLGQGPEFLIYFQGTGAADDSGLPNDRFFAVRPEGSVSTLKIQRTERGDSAVYLCASSLTRTPGTDTQYFGPGTRLTVL.

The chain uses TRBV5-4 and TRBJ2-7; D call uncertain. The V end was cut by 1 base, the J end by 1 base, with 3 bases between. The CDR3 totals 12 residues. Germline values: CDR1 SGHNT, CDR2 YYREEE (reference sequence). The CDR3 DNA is TGTGCCAGCAGCTTGTCTTCCTACGAGCAGTACTTC. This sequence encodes CASSLSSYEQYF.

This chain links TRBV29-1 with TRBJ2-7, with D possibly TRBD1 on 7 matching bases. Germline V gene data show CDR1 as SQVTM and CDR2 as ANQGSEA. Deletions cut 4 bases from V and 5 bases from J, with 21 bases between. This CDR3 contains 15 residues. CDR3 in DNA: TGCAGCGTTGTTTCGATCCGCAGGGGGAGGCACGAGCAGTACTTC. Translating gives CSVVSIRRGRHEQYF.

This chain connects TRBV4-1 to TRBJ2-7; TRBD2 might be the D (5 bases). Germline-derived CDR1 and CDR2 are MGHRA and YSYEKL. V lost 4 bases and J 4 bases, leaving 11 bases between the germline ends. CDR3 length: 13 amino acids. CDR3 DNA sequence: TGCGCCAGCAGCCCGAACGAGGGTTACGAGCAGTACTTC. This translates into CASSPNEGYEQYF.

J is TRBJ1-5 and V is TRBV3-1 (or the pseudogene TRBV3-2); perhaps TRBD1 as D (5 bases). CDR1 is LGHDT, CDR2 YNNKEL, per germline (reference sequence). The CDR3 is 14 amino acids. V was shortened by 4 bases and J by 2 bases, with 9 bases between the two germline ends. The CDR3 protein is CASSPPGGNQPQHF. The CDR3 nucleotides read TGTGCCAGCAGCCCGCCGGGGGGCAATCAGCCCCAGCATTTT.

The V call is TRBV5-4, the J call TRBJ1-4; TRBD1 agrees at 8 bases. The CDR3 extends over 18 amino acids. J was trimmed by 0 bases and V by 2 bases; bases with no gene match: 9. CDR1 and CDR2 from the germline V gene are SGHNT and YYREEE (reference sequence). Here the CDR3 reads CASSLKTGAIATNEKLFF. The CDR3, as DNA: TGTGCCAGCAGCTTAAAGACAGGGGCAATCGCAACTAATGAAAAACTGTTTTTT.

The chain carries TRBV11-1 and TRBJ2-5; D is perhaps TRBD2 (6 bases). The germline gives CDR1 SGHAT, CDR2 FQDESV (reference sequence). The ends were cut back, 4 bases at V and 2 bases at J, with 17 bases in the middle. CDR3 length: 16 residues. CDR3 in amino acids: CASSSGWAGLQETQYF. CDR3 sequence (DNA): TGTGCCAGCAGCTCCGGGTGGGCGGGGCTGCAAGAGACCCAGTACTTC.

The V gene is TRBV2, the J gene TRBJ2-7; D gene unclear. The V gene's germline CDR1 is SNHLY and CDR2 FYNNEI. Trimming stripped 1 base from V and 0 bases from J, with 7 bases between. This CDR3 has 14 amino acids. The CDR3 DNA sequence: TGTGCCAGCAGTGAAGAGGCCATCTCCTACGAGCAGTACTTC. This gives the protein CASSEEAISYEQYF.

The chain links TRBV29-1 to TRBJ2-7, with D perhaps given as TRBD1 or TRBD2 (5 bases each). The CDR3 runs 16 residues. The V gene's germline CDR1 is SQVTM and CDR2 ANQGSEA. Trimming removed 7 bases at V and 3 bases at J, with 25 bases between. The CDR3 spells CSGDVPRGGGLYEQYF. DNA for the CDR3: TGCAGCGGTGACGTTCCCCGGGGCGGTGGGCTCTACGAGCAGTACTTC.

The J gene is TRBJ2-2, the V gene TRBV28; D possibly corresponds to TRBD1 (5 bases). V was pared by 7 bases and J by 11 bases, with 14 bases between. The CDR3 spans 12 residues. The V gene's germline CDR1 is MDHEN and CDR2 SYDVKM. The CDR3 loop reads CASNLQGVELFF. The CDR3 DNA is TGTGCCAGCAATCTTCAAGGGGTTGAGCTGTTTTTT.